These 32 T cell receptor beta chains were sequenced from one sample in a study of regulatory T cells in long-lasting Graves disease. Arm-PCR of CDR3 regions with iRepertoire HTBI primers generated TCR beta libraries. TCRdb redid the calling of the multiplex PCR reads with MiXCR, one entry per CDR3 protein. The sample has some 450,000 distinct CDR3 sequences; less than 20% are singletons. Time point defined: newly diagnosed GD, antithyroid drugs for less than 3 months. The TCR library was made from RNA extracted from PBMCs. These data are also associated with another study on T cells in Graves' hyperthyroidism and ophthalmopathy.

The specimen comprised peripheral blood mononuclear cells (PBMCs), sampled at new diagnosis, from a patient treated with antithyroid drugs. The receptors stem from a woman aged 25 to 39 with Graves disease.

In its sample, this clonotype was seen many times. CDR3 DNA sequence: TGTGCCAGCAGCCAAAGCGGGACAGGGTACGAGCAGTACTTC. It specifies CASSQSGTGYEQYF. The chain has TRBV7-9 and TRBJ2-7; 9 nucleotides agree with TRBD1. The CDR3 contains 14 residues. Looked up from germline, CDR1 is SEHNR and CDR2 is FQNEAQ (reference sequence). V dropped 5 bases and J dropped 4; count of bases not matched to a gene: 6. The complete variable domain, with remaining parts taken from reference TRBV7-9 and TRBJ2-7, reads DTGVSQNPRHKITKRGQNVTFRCDPISEHNRLYWYRQTLGQGPEFLTYFQNEAQLEKSRLLSDRFSAERPKGSFSTLEIQRTEQGDSAMYLCASSQSGTGYEQYFGPGTRLTVT.

This clonotype was seen a few times. This rearrangement joins TRBV18 to TRBJ2-6; D is undetermined. V was trimmed by 3 bases and J by 0 bases, leaving 9 bases between them. CDR3 length: 16 amino acids. Germline loops: CDR1 KGHSH, CDR2 LQKENI. The chain's CDR3 is CASSPLRSSGANVLTF. CDR3 bases: TGTGCCAGCTCACCCCTAAGGTCCTCTGGGGCCAACGTCCTGACTTTC.

At least ten counts were recorded for this clonotype. CDR3 loop: CASSVGGANTGELFF. DNA for the CDR3: TGTGCCAGCAGCGTAGGAGGGGCGAACACCGGGGAGCTGTTTTTT. This chain links TRBV9 with TRBJ2-2; D assignment may be TRBD1 or TRBD2 (5 bases each). The V end lost 0 bases, the J end lost 0 bases, and 6 bases lay between the germline ends. Germline V gives CDR1 SGDLS, CDR2 YYNGEE. The CDR3 has 15 residues.

In its sample, this clonotype was seen many times. The chain links TRBV7-2 to TRBJ2-7, with TRBD2 matching 10 bases. Per the germline V gene, CDR1 is SGHTA and CDR2 is FQGNSA. V lost 6 bases, J lost 3 bases, and 5 bases stayed unmatched. The CDR3 is made up of 14 amino acids. CDR3 nucleotide sequence: TGTGCCAGCAGAAAAGGACTAGCGGACTACGAGCAGTACTTC. It codes for CASRKGLADYEQYF.

This clonotype was counted ten times or more. This chain uses TRBV20-1 with TRBJ2-3; D gene uncertain. Germline V lookup: CDR1 DFQATT, CDR2 SNEGSKA (reference sequence). V was shortened by 0 bases and J by 3 bases, with 16 bases between the two germline ends. The CDR3 contains 16 residues. For the CDR3, the DNA is TGCAGTGCTAGAGATCTGGGATCTTGGACGACAGATACGCAGTATTTT. Amino acids: CSARDLGSWTTDTQYF.

This clonotype was observed a few times. The V call is TRBV3-1, the J call TRBJ2-5, with a tentative D call TRBD2 (5 bases). CDR1 and CDR2 (germline): LGHDT, YNNKEL (reference sequence). The CDR3 sequence is 14 residues long. Trimming pared 1 base from V and 5 bases from J, leaving 11 bases between. The CDR3 reads CASSQVGGSETQYF. CDR3 in DNA: TGTGCCAGCAGCCAAGTCGGAGGCTCGGAGACCCAGTACTTC.

The V gene is TRBV13, the J gene TRBJ1-4; 7 nucleotides line up with TRBD1. Germline loops: CDR1 PRHDT, CDR2 FYEKMQ (reference sequence). V was clipped by 5 bases and J by 7 bases; unmatched bases: 4. CDR3 length: 13 amino acids. CDR3 nucleotides: TGTGCCAGCAGCAAGGGACAGCGTGAAAAACTGTTTTTT. Protein: CASSKGQREKLFF.

V and J are TRBV20-1 and TRBJ2-2; weak D call: TRBD2 (6 bases). The CDR3 spans 16 residues. The V gene lost 0 bases and the J gene lost 7 bases, with 18 bases spanning the gap. Germline assignment: CDR1 DFQATT and CDR2 SNEGSKA (reference sequence). Here the CDR3 DNA reads TGCAGTGCTAGAGATTGGGCGGGGTCGGTGAGCGGGGAGCTGTTTTTT. As protein: CSARDWAGSVSGELFF.

At least ten counts were recorded for this clonotype. The rearrangement uses TRBV24-1 and TRBJ1-2; D remains ambiguous. Germline CDR1 reads KGHDR; CDR2 reads SFDVKD. Deletions cut 1 base from V and 3 bases from J, with 14 bases between. This CDR3 contains 16 residues. In DNA, the CDR3 is TGTGCCACCAGTGATTTAGGCAACTCTTCCCACTATGGCTACACCTTC. Translation: CATSDLGNSSHYGYTF.

This clonotype has ten or more counts. The chain uses TRBV24-1 and TRBJ2-1; D not certain. V gave up 5 bases and J gave up 6 bases, with 4 bases separating them. The length of the CDR3 is 11 residues. CDR1 KGHDR and CDR2 SFDVKD come from the germline V gene. The CDR3 region is CATSATNEQFF. In DNA, the CDR3 is TGTGCCACCAGTGCTACCAATGAGCAGTTCTTC.

This clonotype was observed a single time. The rearrangement links TRBV25-1 to TRBJ1-3, with a possible D match to TRBD1 (5 bases). The length of the CDR3 is 14 residues. The V and J ends lost 4 bases and 2 bases respectively, with 9 bases between them. Germline loops: CDR1 MGHDK, CDR2 SYGVNS. CDR3 in amino acids: CASSVGGAGNTIYF. In nucleotides, the CDR3 is TGTGCCAGCAGTGTTGGGGGAGCTGGAAACACCATATATTTT.

In its sample, this clonotype was seen many times. This rearrangement joins TRBV27 to TRBJ2-5, with 11 nucleotides matching TRBD2. CDR3 size: 15 residues. Germline CDR1 MNHEY, CDR2 SMNVEV (reference sequence). V was clipped by 2 bases and J by 6 bases; unmatched bases: 5. The chain's CDR3 is CASSLSSGRAKTQYF. Here the CDR3 DNA reads TGTGCCAGCAGTTTAAGTAGCGGGAGGGCTAAGACCCAGTACTTC.

This chain links TRBV5-5 with TRBJ1-1; tentative D call: TRBD1 (5 bases). Per the germline V gene, CDR1 is SGHKS and CDR2 is YYEKEE (reference sequence). The CDR3 is made up of 16 amino acids. V lost 0 bases, J lost 6 bases, and 18 bases lay in between. The CDR3 region has the DNA TGTGCCAGCAGCTTGGTCCCGGGGGTCCAGGCCGCTGAAGCTTTCTTT. Protein sequence: CASSLVPGVQAAEAFF.

This clonotype has at least ten counts. V gene TRBV2 combines with J gene TRBJ2-1, with D unclear. Germline values: CDR1 SNHLY, CDR2 FYNNEI. V was trimmed by 8 bases and J by 2 bases, leaving 16 bases between them. The CDR3 is 15 amino acids. The CDR3 reads CASQEGTGTYNEQFF. CDR3 sequence (DNA): TGTGCCAGCCAGGAAGGTACTGGGACCTACAATGAGCAGTTCTTC.

This clonotype was observed a handful of times. A much larger clone differs by one base, so this may be a read error. J is TRBJ2-5 and V is TRBV11-2; D not resolved. The CDR3 is 13 residues long. Germline V gene data show CDR1 as SGHAT and CDR2 as FQNNGV. The CDR3 DNA follows: TGTGCCAGCAGCAAGAATGCCCAAGAGACCCCGTACTTC. Protein product: CASSKNAQETPYF.

This clonotype was seen at least ten times. The V gene is TRBV12-3 or TRBV12-4, the J gene TRBJ2-5; 7 positions agree with TRBD1. J was trimmed by 1 base and V by 5 bases; bases with no gene match: 10. CDR3 size: 16 residues. The CDR3 spells CASSGTEYYSQETQYF. The CDR3 region has the DNA TGTGCCAGCAGTGGGACAGAGTATTACAGCCAAGAGACCCAGTACTTC.

On this clonotype itself: A far larger clone is one base from this, pointing to a likely read error. The chain has TRBV4-1 and TRBJ2-7; 11 bases agree with TRBD2. The length of the CDR3 is 17 residues. The J segment lost 7 bases and the V segment lost 0 bases, leaving 11 bases of the junction unmatched. CDR1 and CDR2 (germline): MGHRA, YSYEKL. CDR3 sequence (DNA): TGCGCCAGCAGCCAAGATCCCACTAGCGGGAGTTTGAATGAGCAGTACTTC. Translated: CASSQDPTSGSLNEQYF.

This clonotype was recorded many times. This rearrangement joins TRBV7-2 to TRBJ1-1; D call uncertain. The CDR3 has 13 residues. Trimming pared 2 bases from V and 5 bases from J, leaving 9 bases between. The germline CDR1 and CDR2 sequences are SGHTA and FQGNSA. This CDR3 is CASSLRVHTEAFF. Written as DNA, the CDR3 is TGTGCCAGCAGCTTAAGGGTACATACTGAAGCTTTCTTT.

The V call is TRBV2, the J call TRBJ1-1; D gene ambiguous. Germline V gives CDR1 SNHLY, CDR2 FYNNEI. The V end was cut by 3 bases, the J end by 2 bases, with 13 bases between. This CDR3 region has 15 residues. CDR3 residues: CASSDPGRQNTEAFF. The CDR3 region has the DNA TGTGCCAGCAGTGACCCCGGACGCCAAAACACTGAAGCTTTCTTT. Full variable domain (rest looked up from reference TRBV2 and TRBJ1-1): EPEVTQTPSHQVTQMGQEVILRCVPISNHLYFYWYRQILGQKVEFLVSFYNNEISEKSEIFDDQFSVERPDGSNFTLKIRSTKLEDSAMYFCASSDPGRQNTEAFFGQGTRLTVV.

The J gene is TRBJ2-2, the V gene TRBV5-5; 7 nucleotides agree with TRBD2. The CDR3 sequence is 18 residues long. The ends lost 4 bases at V and 7 bases at J; junction bases unmatched: 19. Germline loops: CDR1 SGHKS, CDR2 YYEKEE (reference sequence). The CDR3 DNA sequence: TGTGCCAGCAGCCGTACCCAGACTAGCCCGGGGATTGACGGGGAGCTGTTTTTT. The encoded protein is CASSRTQTSPGIDGELFF.

This clonotype was seen many times. The chain has TRBV5-6 and TRBJ1-4; 9 positions match TRBD1. The germline gives CDR1 SGHDT, CDR2 YYEEEE. V was clipped by 4 bases and J by 6 bases; unmatched bases: 7. The CDR3 is 15 residues long. The CDR3 nucleotides read TGTGCCAGCAGCGCTAAGACAGGGGGGGATGAAAAACTGTTTTTT. Translation gives CASSAKTGGDEKLFF.

This clonotype was seen repeatedly, ten times or more. The rearrangement joins TRBV2 to TRBJ1-1; possible D gene TRBD1, 6 bases. Trimming pared 8 bases from V and 1 base from J, leaving 14 bases between. The CDR3 is made up of 14 amino acids. Germline V lookup: CDR1 SNHLY, CDR2 FYNNEI. The CDR3: CASLPGATNTEAFF. CDR3 in DNA: TGTGCCAGCCTCCCAGGGGCCACGAACACTGAAGCTTTCTTT.

This clonotype has at least ten counts. This sequence joins TRBV19 and TRBJ2-7; 11 bases fit TRBD2. V shed 5 bases, J shed 3 bases, and the junction held 9 bases outside the gene matches. The CDR3 is 16 residues long. In germline, CDR1 is LNHDA, CDR2 SQIVND (reference sequence). The CDR3, as DNA: TGTGCCAGTAGTGACCGGACTAGCGGGCGATACTACGAGCAGTACTTC. This sequence encodes CASSDRTSGRYYEQYF.

This clonotype was recorded at least ten times. The CDR3 nucleotides are TGTGCCAGCAGCCAAGACGGTCGGGGGTACCGAACAGATACGCAGTATTTT. This sequence encodes CASSQDGRGYRTDTQYF. The rearrangement uses TRBV3-1 and TRBJ2-3; TRBD2 is a possible D gene (6 bases). This CDR3 region has 17 residues. CDR1 LGHDT and CDR2 YNNKEL come from the germline V gene (reference sequence). V lost 0 bases to trimming and J lost 3 bases, with 16 bases between them.

This chain connects TRBV10-3 to TRBJ2-1; the match to TRBD2 covers 10 bases. Germline CDR1 ENHRY, CDR2 SYGVKD. The CDR3 is 16 amino acids. J lost 5 bases, V lost 0 bases, and 4 bases had no gene match. This chain's CDR3 is CAISESAAGGDNEQFF. The DNA of the CDR3 is TGTGCCATCAGTGAGTCTGCAGCGGGAGGGGACAATGAGCAGTTCTTC.

The V gene is TRBV7-6, the J gene TRBJ2-3; 11 positions agree with TRBD2. The CDR3 is 16 amino acids. The V segment lost 5 bases and the J segment 2 bases; nucleotides outside the gene matches: 6. From germline, CDR1 is SGHVS and CDR2 FNYEAQ. CDR3 sequence reads: CASSNRLAGLTDTQYF. In DNA, the CDR3 is TGTGCCAGCAGCAACCGACTAGCGGGACTCACAGATACGCAGTATTTT.

The chain links TRBV7-2 to TRBJ1-3, with D maybe TRBD1 (5 bases). V was shortened by 2 bases and J by 0 bases, with 11 bases between the two germline ends. This CDR3 comprises 16 residues. Germline V gives CDR1 SGHTA, CDR2 FQGNSA. For the CDR3, the DNA is TGTGCCAGCAGCTTAAGTACAGGATACTCTGGAAACACCATATATTTT. As protein: CASSLSTGYSGNTIYF.

This clonotype was detected many times. The chain is built from TRBV11-2 and TRBJ2-1; a weak D match, TRBD2 (6 bases). V was shortened by 4 bases and J by 0 bases, with 13 bases between the two germline ends. The CDR3 length is 16 residues. The germline gives CDR1 SGHAT, CDR2 FQNNGV. The CDR3 sequence: CASSSGTLSSYNEQFF. CDR3 DNA sequence: TGTGCCAGCAGCTCCGGGACTCTAAGCTCCTACAATGAGCAGTTCTTC.

This clonotype was counted at least ten times. V and J are TRBV11-3 and TRBJ2-5, with 8 nucleotides matching TRBD2. The CDR3 consists of 13 residues. Germline lookup yields CDR1 SGHNT and CDR2 YENEEA. Trimming at V came to 5 bases and at J to 4 bases, leaving 3 bases not matched to a gene. The CDR3 bases are TGTGCCAGCAGCCACGGACTAGCAGAGACCCAGTACTTC. Amino acids: CASSHGLAETQYF.

J is TRBJ1-6 and V is TRBV4-1; perhaps TRBD1 as D (5 bases). V dropped 0 bases and J dropped 9 bases, with 12 bases sitting between them. Looked up from germline, CDR1 is MGHRA and CDR2 is YSYEKL. This CDR3 has 15 residues. The CDR3 reads CASSQEKRGGSPLHF. The CDR3 DNA sequence: TGCGCCAGCAGCCAAGAGAAGAGGGGCGGTTCACCCCTCCACTTT.

This clonotype has a count of ten or more. V usage is TRBV2 and J usage is TRBJ2-1, with a possible D match to TRBD2 (6 bases). The V and J ends lost 4 bases and 1 base respectively, with 8 bases between them. Per the germline V gene, CDR1 is SNHLY and CDR2 is FYNNEI. The CDR3 has 14 residues. CDR3 nucleotides: TGTGCCAGCAGTGGAGGGAGGTCCTACAATGAGCAGTTCTTC. Translating it yields CASSGGRSYNEQFF.

This clonotype was detected many times. The chain joins TRBV12-3 or TRBV12-4 to TRBJ2-2; TRBD1 matches 8 bases. There are 15 residues in the CDR3. Losses at the gene ends were 5 bases for V and 1 base for J; bases not matched to a gene: 3. The CDR3 spells CASSPTGENTGELFF. CDR3 DNA sequence: TGTGCCAGCAGTCCGACAGGGGAGAACACCGGGGAGCTGTTTTTT.